The 25 T cell receptor beta chains below come from one sample, sequenced in a study of T-cell reconstitution after alpha-beta-depleted transplantation in children (dated by TCRdb to the mid-2010s). The protocol used for the library was PCR. Sequencing instrument: Illumina HiSeq 2500. Molecular barcoding was employed in the preparation of TCR libraries, with unique molecular identifiers being used to normalize TCRbeta repertoire quantification. TCRdb applied fastp at Q25 and MiXCR to the public reads, then kept only in-frame beta chains. For every CDR3 protein sequence, its rows merge into one entry that carries the most common genes and DNA. The sample has hundreds of thousands of distinct CDR3 sequences on record, 18% of them singletons. The top ten hold more than 2.5% of the sample. The sample in question was PBMCs from the stem cell graft donor, obtained from the stem cell graft. The receptors come from a human donor who donated a stem cell graft to a child with acute lymphoblastic leukemia.

In its sample, this clonotype was seen a few times. Because it lacks the conserved phenylalanine or tryptophan at the end, this CDR3 is likely a read error. It is unclear where the CDR3 begins or ends on the DNA, so no DNA is shown, and the CDR3 is as TCRdb lists it. The rearrangement uses TRBV12-3 or TRBV12-4 and TRBJ2-7; TRBD2 is taken as the D call from the table, unchecked against the DNA. The CDR3 is 9 residues long, counting both termini. CDR3 protein: CASSFVASL.

The V call is TRBV6-4, the J call TRBJ2-1, with D uncertain. With 0 bases removed from V and 4 bases from J, the gap between germline ends came to 7 bases. This CDR3 contains 14 residues. In germline, CDR1 is MRHNA, CDR2 SNTAGT. As DNA, the CDR3 is TGTGCCAGCAGTGACTCAGGTGATTACAATGAGCAGTTCTTC. Translation: CASSDSGDYNEQFF.

V usage is TRBV10-3 and J usage is TRBJ2-2; 8 bases match TRBD1. The germline gives CDR1 ENHRY, CDR2 SYGVKD. This CDR3 has 13 residues. V shed 7 bases and J 10 bases; nucleotides not matched to a gene: 8. The CDR3 sequence: CAINPGQGVELFF. DNA of the CDR3: TGTGCCATCAACCCTGGACAGGGCGTGGAGCTGTTTTTT.

The chain couples TRBV27 to TRBJ1-1; no clear D gene. The V gene's germline CDR1 is MNHEY and CDR2 SMNVEV (reference sequence). CDR3 length: 14 amino acids. V was trimmed by 6 bases and J by 3 bases, leaving 14 bases between them. The DNA of the CDR3 is TGTGCCAGCAGCCCAACGCGACTTGACACTGAAGCTTTCTTT. Encoded protein: CASSPTRLDTEAFF.

This clonotype was recorded a few times. The chain uses TRBV29-1 and TRBJ1-2, with D possibly being TRBD1 (5 bases). The CDR3 is made up of 12 amino acids. Germline V gene sequence: CDR1 SQVTM, CDR2 ANQGSEA. V lost 6 bases, J lost 5 bases, and 13 bases lay in between. The CDR3 loop reads CSVDYGTYGYTF. In nucleotides, the CDR3 is TGCAGCGTGGACTACGGGACTTATGGCTACACCTTC.

CDR3 loop: CASSQGLAGATDTQYF. The DNA of the CDR3 is TGTGCCAGCAGCCAAGGACTAGCGGGTGCCACAGATACGCAGTATTTT. The V gene is TRBV7-3, the J gene TRBJ2-3, with 11 bases lining up with TRBD2. Trimming took 5 bases from V and 2 from J; bases not matched to a gene: 6. Germline CDR1 and CDR2: SGHTA and FQGTGA. CDR3 size: 16 residues.

The chain joins TRBV6-1 to TRBJ2-3; D remains unclear. V was shortened by 2 bases and J by 5 bases, with 14 bases between the two germline ends. The CDR3 contains 15 residues. Per germline, CDR1 MNHNS and CDR2 SASEGT. The CDR3 region is CASSELAGYVDTQYF. The CDR3 DNA sequence: TGTGCCAGCAGTGAACTGGCAGGATATGTAGATACGCAGTATTTT.

This clonotype has just a few counts. The chain carries TRBV29-1 and TRBJ1-1; the match to TRBD1 covers 9 bases. Trimming removed 6 bases from V and 5 bases from J; junction bases left unmatched: 13. Germline V CDR1 and CDR2: SQVTM, ANQGSEA. The CDR3 has 15 amino acids. The DNA of the CDR3 is TGCAGCGTGCACCGGAGGGACAGGGTGGGAACTGAAGCTTTCTTT. It yields the protein CSVHRRDRVGTEAFF.

The chain carries TRBV5-6 and TRBJ1-1; D is perhaps TRBD1 (5 bases). Germline CDR1 and CDR2: SGHDT and YYEEEE. The CDR3 has 14 residues. Trimming removed 7 bases from V and 0 bases from J, with 13 bases in between. CDR3 sequence: CASARGRVNTEAFF. In DNA, the CDR3 is TGTGCCAGCGCCCGGGGGAGGGTGAACACTGAAGCTTTCTTT.

This clonotype showed up just a few times. V and J are TRBV12-3 or TRBV12-4 and TRBJ1-1, with no clear D. The CDR3 has 15 residues. Trimming took 2 bases from V and 2 from J, leaving 12 bases between them. CDR3 protein: CASSLIRRLNTEAFF. CDR3 nucleotides: TGTGCCAGCAGTTTAATACGACGGCTAAACACTGAAGCTTTCTTT.

The chain has TRBV27 and TRBJ2-1, with 9 bases matching TRBD1. J gave up 9 bases and V 4 bases, and 7 bases lay outside the gene matches. CDR1 MNHEY and CDR2 SMNVEV come from the germline V gene (reference sequence). There are 14 residues in the CDR3. The CDR3 nucleotides are TGTGCCAGCAGTTCTCGGGACAGGGTCGGTGAGCAGTTCTTC. Protein product: CASSSRDRVGEQFF.

This clonotype has just a few counts. The rearrangement links TRBV10-3 to TRBJ2-3; 10 nucleotides match TRBD2. Germline V lookup: CDR1 ENHRY, CDR2 SYGVKD. Trimming took 3 bases from V and 3 from J; bases not matched to a gene: 12. There are 18 residues in the CDR3. The CDR3 coding sequence is TGTGCCATCAGTGACTTAGTCAGGACTAGCGGTAGGACAGATACGCAGTATTTT. Residues: CAISDLVRTSGRTDTQYF.

The gene calls are TRBV5-1 and TRBJ2-7; 11 bases align to TRBD2. V trimming: 5 bases; J trimming: 3 bases; junction bases outside the gene matches: 7. Germline V lookup: CDR1 SGHRS, CDR2 YFSETQ. CDR3 length: 15 amino acids. The CDR3 sequence is CASRPPGLADYEQYF. DNA for the CDR3: TGCGCCAGCAGGCCCCCGGGACTAGCGGACTACGAGCAGTACTTC. The variable domain in full, completed from reference TRBV5-1 and TRBJ2-7, reads KAGVTQTPRYLIKTRGQQVTLSCSPISGHRSVSWYQQTPGQGLQFLFEYFSETQRNKGNFPGRFSGRQFSNSRSEMNVSTLELGDSALYLCASRPPGLADYEQYFGPGTRLTVT.

This clonotype was counted at least ten times. The CDR3 here is CSARISGRASYNEQFF. The CDR3 DNA is TGCAGTGCTAGGATCAGCGGGAGGGCCTCCTACAATGAGCAGTTCTTC. The chain has TRBV20-1 and TRBJ2-1; 10 positions match TRBD2. V was pared by 3 bases and J by 0 bases, with 5 bases of the junction left unmatched. CDR3 length equals 16 residues. Germline assignment: CDR1 DFQATT and CDR2 SNEGSKA (reference sequence).

The table lists this clonotype with a few counts. The chain joins TRBV20-1 to TRBJ2-1, with 13 bases matching TRBD2. The CDR3 extends over 15 amino acids. In germline, CDR1 is DFQATT, CDR2 SNEGSKA (reference sequence). Trimming took 3 bases from V and 7 from J; bases not matched to a gene: 6. In DNA form, the CDR3 reads TGCAGTGCTAGTAATAGACTAGCGGGAGGTAATGAGCAGTTCTTC. This gives the protein CSASNRLAGGNEQFF.

The chain joins TRBV29-1 to TRBJ2-2; TRBD2 might be the D (6 bases). The germline gives CDR1 SQVTM, CDR2 ANQGSEA. The germline V and J ends were trimmed by 0 bases and 3 bases, with 11 bases remaining between them. The CDR3 runs to 15 residues. In DNA form, the CDR3 reads TGCAGCGTTGAAGATCCTGCGGGGTACACCGGGGAGCTGTTTTTT. Translation gives CSVEDPAGYTGELFF.

As DNA, the CDR3 is TGTGCCAGCAGCTTAAGGTCTGGGCTAGCGGGAGGCCCCCCCTACAATGAGCAGTTCTTC. It encodes CASSLRSGLAGGPPYNEQFF. The chain employs TRBV7-3 and TRBJ2-1; 11 bases align to TRBD2. The CDR3 loop spans 20 amino acids. Germline V gene lookup returns CDR1 SGHTA and CDR2 FQGTGA. The V and J ends lost 1 base and 2 bases, in that order; junction bases with no gene match: 13.

This chain connects TRBV29-1 to TRBJ1-1; no clear D. The length of the CDR3 is 11 residues. Trimming stripped 7 bases from V and 1 base from J, with 7 bases between. Per germline, CDR1 SQVTM and CDR2 ANQGSEA. CDR3 sequence: CSGTENTEAFF. DNA for the CDR3: TGCAGCGGGACGGAGAACACTGAAGCTTTCTTT. The entire variable domain, with the rest obtained from reference TRBV29-1 and TRBJ1-1, is as follows: SAVISQKPSRDICQRGTSLTIQCQVDSQVTMMFWYRQQPGQSLTLIATANQGSEATYESGFVIDKFPISRPNLTFSTLTVSNMSPEDSSIYLCSGTENTEAFFGQGTRLTVV.

This clonotype was seen only a few times. The V gene is TRBV5-1, the J gene TRBJ1-5; D is possibly TRBD1 (6 bases). With 0 bases removed from V and 0 bases from J, the gap between germline ends came to 10 bases. This CDR3 region has 16 residues. Germline lookup yields CDR1 SGHRS and CDR2 YFSETQ. The CDR3: CASSLEGGYSNQPQHF. CDR3 nucleotide sequence: TGCGCCAGCAGCTTGGAAGGGGGATATAGCAATCAGCCCCAGCATTTT.

This clonotype was seen only a few times. The chain recombines TRBV5-1 with TRBJ2-1, with D possibly TRBD2 on 5 matching bases. The CDR3 sequence is 13 residues long. Germline CDR1 is SGHRS and CDR2 is YFSETQ. Deletions cut 1 base from V and 5 bases from J, with 7 bases between. The CDR3 sequence is CASSLNGDNEQFF. The CDR3 coding sequence is TGCGCCAGCAGCTTGAACGGGGACAATGAGCAGTTCTTC.

The J gene is TRBJ2-1, the V gene TRBV12-3 or TRBV12-4; D is uncertain. The CDR3 loop spans 11 amino acids. Trimming left V 3 bases short and J 9 bases short, with 6 bases between. This chain's CDR3 is CASSLDGEQFF. CDR3 DNA sequence: TGTGCCAGCAGTTTGGATGGTGAGCAGTTCTTC.

The chain links TRBV5-5 to TRBJ2-2; unclear D gene. Germline-derived CDR1 and CDR2 are SGHKS and YYEKEE (reference sequence). There are 16 residues in the CDR3. V lost 4 bases and J 4 bases, leaving 17 bases between the germline ends. CDR3 bases: TGTGCCAGCAGCCGAGACTGGACGTTACTCACCGGGGAGCTGTTTTTT. This encodes CASSRDWTLLTGELFF.

This clonotype was seen repeatedly, ten times or more. A junction end diverges from the germline sequence, so it may reflect a read error. V and J are TRBV5-1 and TRBJ2-3, with D possibly TRBD1 on 6 matching bases. The length of the CDR3 is 13 residues. Per the germline V gene, CDR1 is SGHRS and CDR2 is YFSETQ. The CDR3 DNA reads as TGTGCCAGCAGTTTTACAGGGACAGATACGCAGTATTTT. Translated: CASSFTGTDTQYF.

This clonotype appeared a few times. The chain employs TRBV2 and TRBJ1-5; D unresolved. This CDR3 is 12 amino acids long. Germline V gene lookup returns CDR1 SNHLY and CDR2 FYNNEI. Trimming took off 6 bases at V and 3 bases at J, with 6 bases between the two ends. DNA of the CDR3: TGTGCCAGCAGGGGTACCAATCAGCCCCAGCATTTT. This sequence encodes CASRGTNQPQHF. Drawing the rest from reference TRBV2 and TRBJ1-5, the complete variable domain is EPEVTQTPSHQVTQMGQEVILRCVPISNHLYFYWYRQILGQKVEFLVSFYNNEISEKSEIFDDQFSVERPDGSNFTLKIRSTKLEDSAMYFCASRGTNQPQHFGDGTRLSIL.

V is TRBV7-9 and J is TRBJ1-6; D perhaps matches TRBD1 (6 bases). V lost 0 bases to trimming and J lost 9 bases, with 15 bases between them. Germline lookup yields CDR1 SEHNR and CDR2 FQNEAQ (reference sequence). The CDR3 totals 16 residues. CDR3 residues: CASSLANPTGISPLHF. The CDR3 DNA reads TGTGCCAGCAGCTTAGCGAACCCAACAGGGATTTCACCCCTCCACTTT.